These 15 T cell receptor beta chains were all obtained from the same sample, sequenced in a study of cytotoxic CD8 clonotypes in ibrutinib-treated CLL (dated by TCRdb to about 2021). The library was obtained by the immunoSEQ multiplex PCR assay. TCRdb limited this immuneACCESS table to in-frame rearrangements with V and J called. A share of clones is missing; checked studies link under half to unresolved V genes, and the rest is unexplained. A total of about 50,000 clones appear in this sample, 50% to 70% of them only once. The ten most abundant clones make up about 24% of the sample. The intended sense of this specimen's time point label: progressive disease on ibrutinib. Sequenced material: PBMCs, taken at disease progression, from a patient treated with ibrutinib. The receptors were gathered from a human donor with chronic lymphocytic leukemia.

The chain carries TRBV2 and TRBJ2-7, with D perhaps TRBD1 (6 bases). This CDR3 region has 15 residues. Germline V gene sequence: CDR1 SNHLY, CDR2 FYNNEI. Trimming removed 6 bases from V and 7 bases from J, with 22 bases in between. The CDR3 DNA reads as TGTGCCAGCAGGATGCCCGACAGGAACCTCCAGGAGCAGTACTTC. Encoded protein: CASRMPDRNLQEQYF.

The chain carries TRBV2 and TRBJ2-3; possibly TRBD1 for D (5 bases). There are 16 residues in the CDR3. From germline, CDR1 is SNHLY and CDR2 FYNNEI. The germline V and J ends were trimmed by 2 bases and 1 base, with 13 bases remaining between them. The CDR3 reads CASSERGNGGTDTQYF. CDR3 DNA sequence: TGTGCCAGCAGTGAAAGGGGAAATGGGGGCACAGATACGCAGTATTTT.

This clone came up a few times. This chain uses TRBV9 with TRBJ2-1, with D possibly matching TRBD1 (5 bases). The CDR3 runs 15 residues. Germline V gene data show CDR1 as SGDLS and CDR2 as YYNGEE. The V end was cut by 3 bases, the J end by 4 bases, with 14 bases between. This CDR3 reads CASSARGTEYNEQFF. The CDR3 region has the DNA TGTGCCAGCAGCGCAAGGGGCACAGAATACAATGAGCAGTTCTTC.

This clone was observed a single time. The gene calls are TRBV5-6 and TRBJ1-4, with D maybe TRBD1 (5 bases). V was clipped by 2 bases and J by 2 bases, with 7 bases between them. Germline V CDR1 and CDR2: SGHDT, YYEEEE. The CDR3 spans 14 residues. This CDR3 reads CASSLGHTNEKLFF. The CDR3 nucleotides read TGTGCCAGCAGCTTAGGACACACTAATGAAAAACTGTTTTTT.

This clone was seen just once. CDR3 in amino acids: CASSQSIQGQNYGYTF. The CDR3 coding sequence is TGCGCCAGCAGCCAAAGTATTCAGGGGCAGAACTATGGCTACACCTTC. V and J are TRBV4-3 and TRBJ1-2; the D gene is possibly TRBD1 (6 bases). V gave up 2 bases and J gave up 2 bases, with 15 bases separating them. The CDR3 totals 16 residues. Germline-derived CDR1 and CDR2 are LGHNA and YSLEER.

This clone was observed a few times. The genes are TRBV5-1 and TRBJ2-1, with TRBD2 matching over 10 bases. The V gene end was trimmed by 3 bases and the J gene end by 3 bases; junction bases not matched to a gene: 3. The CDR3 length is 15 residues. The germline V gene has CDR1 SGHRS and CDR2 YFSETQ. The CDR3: CASSSVAGGYNEQFF. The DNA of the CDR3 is TGCGCCAGCAGCTCCGTAGCGGGAGGCTACAATGAGCAGTTCTTC.

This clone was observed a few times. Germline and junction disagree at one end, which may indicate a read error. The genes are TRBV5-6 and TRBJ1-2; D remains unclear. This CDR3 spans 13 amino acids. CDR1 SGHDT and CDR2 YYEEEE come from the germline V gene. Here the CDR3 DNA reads TGCGCCAGCAGCTTGTACGGTTCTTATGGCTACACCTTC. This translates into CASSLYGSYGYTF.

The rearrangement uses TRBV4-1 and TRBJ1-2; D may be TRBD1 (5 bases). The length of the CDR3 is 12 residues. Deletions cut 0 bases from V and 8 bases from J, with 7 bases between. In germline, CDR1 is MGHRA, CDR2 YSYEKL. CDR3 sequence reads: CASSQEGEGYTF. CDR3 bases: TGCGCCAGCAGCCAAGAAGGGGAGGGCTACACCTTC.

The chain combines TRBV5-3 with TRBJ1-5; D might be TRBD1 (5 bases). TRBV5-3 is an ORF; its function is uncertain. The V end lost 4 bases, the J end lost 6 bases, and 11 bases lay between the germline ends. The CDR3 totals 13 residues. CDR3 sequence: CARSRERGQPQHF. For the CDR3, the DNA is TGTGCCAGAAGCAGGGAAAGGGGTCAGCCCCAGCATTTT.

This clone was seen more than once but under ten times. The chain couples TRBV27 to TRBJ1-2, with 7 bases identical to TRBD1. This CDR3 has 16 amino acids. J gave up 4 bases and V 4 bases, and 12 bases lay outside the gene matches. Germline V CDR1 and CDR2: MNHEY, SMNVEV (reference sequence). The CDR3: CASSSSTGITTYGYTF. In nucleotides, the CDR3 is TGTGCCAGCAGTTCATCGACAGGGATCACCACCTATGGCTACACCTTC.

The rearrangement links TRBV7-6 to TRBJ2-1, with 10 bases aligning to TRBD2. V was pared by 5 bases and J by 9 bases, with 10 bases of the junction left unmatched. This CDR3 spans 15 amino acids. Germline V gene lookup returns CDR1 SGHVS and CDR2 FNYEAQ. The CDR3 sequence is CASSRPSGRAVEQFF. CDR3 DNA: TGTGCCAGCAGCCGCCCGAGCGGGAGGGCGGTTGAGCAGTTCTTC.

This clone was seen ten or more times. This chain's CDR3 is CASSRTGENTGELFF. CDR3 nucleotide sequence: TGTGCCAGCTCTCGGACAGGGGAAAACACCGGGGAGCTGTTTTTT. The chain uses TRBV18 and TRBJ2-2; 9 bases agree with TRBD1. CDR3 length: 15 residues. Germline CDR1 is KGHSH and CDR2 is LQKENI. Trimming removed 6 bases from V and 2 bases from J; junction bases left unmatched: 4.

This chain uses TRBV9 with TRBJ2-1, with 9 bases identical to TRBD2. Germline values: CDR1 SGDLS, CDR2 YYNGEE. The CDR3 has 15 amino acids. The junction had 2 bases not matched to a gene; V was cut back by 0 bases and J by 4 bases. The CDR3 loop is CASSVASGAYNEQFF. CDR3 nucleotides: TGTGCCAGCAGCGTAGCTAGCGGGGCGTACAATGAGCAGTTCTTC.

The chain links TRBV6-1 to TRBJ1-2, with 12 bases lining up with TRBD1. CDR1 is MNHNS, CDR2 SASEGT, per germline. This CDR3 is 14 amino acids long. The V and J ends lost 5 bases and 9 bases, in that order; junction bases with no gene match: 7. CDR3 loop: CASSRDRGQGSYTF. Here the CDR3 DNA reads TGTGCCAGCAGTAGGGACAGGGGGCAAGGTAGCTACACCTTC.

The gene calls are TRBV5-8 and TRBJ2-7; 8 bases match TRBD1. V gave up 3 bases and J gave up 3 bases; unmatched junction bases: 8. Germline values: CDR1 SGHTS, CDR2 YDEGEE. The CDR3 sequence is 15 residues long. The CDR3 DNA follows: TGTGCCAGCAGCTCTGGACAGGGTATCAGCTACGAGCAGTACTTC. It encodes CASSSGQGISYEQYF. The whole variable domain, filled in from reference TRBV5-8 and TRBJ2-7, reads EAGVTQSPTHLIKTRGQQATLRCSPISGHTSVYWYQQALGLGLQFLLWYDEGEERNRGNFPPRFSGRQFPNYSSELNVNALELEDSALYLCASSSGQGISYEQYFGPGTRLTVT.